The clone carrying this T cell receptor beta chain was picked up a small number of times. In the source study's methods: The authors estimated nucleated cell counts from reference gene primer amplification. The assay was immunoSEQ multiplex PCR, and TCRdb's table has in-frame clones only and misses some. For V, J and clone size, that table is used; D and trimming come from the DNA. The sample gives about 390,000 clones, approximately 87% of which show up once; roughly 9.4% is in the top ten. This sample was taken from a study of blood T cell repertoires in COVID-19. Study-level information: PBMCs, B-cell-depleted T cells, or T cells were the source of the cDNA or gDNA that made up the material.

V lost 2 bases to trimming and J lost 2 bases, with 7 bases between them. There are 13 residues in the CDR3. Germline-derived CDR1 and CDR2 are SGHKS and YYEKEE (reference sequence). This receptor was identified in a woman between 45 and 60 years old who had recovered from COVID-19. The sample taken for sequencing was PBMCs or T cells enriched from blood (not recorded which). The genes are TRBV5-5 and TRBJ1-1, with D uncertain. The CDR3 region has the DNA TGTGCCAGCAGCTTTTACTTCAACACTGAAGCTTTCTTT. Translation gives CASSFYFNTEAFF.